These 9 T cell receptor beta chains share one sample of origin, sequenced in a study of blood T cell repertoires in COVID-19. The data were produced by immunoSEQ multiplex PCR, yet TCRdb's version contains in-frame clones alone and is incomplete. The sample lists 250,000 to 300,000 clones, nearly 90% occurring once. The sample consisted of peripheral blood. The origin of the receptors is a woman aged 35 to 49 who had recovered from COVID-19.

This chain connects TRBV13 to TRBJ2-1; TRBD2 agrees at 12 bases. V lost 3 bases, J lost 4 bases, and 7 bases stayed unmatched. Per germline, CDR1 PRHDT and CDR2 FYEKMQ (reference sequence). The CDR3 runs 17 residues. The CDR3 region has the DNA TGTGCCAGCAGCTTGTACGGGACTAGCGGGCCTTACAATGAGCAGTTCTTC. It translates to CASSLYGTSGPYNEQFF.

The chain carries TRBV7-7 and TRBJ2-2, with 11 bases lining up with TRBD2. With 4 bases clipped from V and 4 bases from J, the junction kept 11 bases outside the gene matches. This CDR3 has 18 amino acids. CDR1 SSHAT and CDR2 FNYEAQ come from the germline V gene (reference sequence). CDR3 in amino acids: CASSSQLAGGLGTGELFF. The DNA of the CDR3 is TGTGCCAGCAGCTCCCAATTAGCGGGAGGGTTAGGCACCGGGGAGCTGTTTTTT.

V gene TRBV4-3 combines with J gene TRBJ1-3; D remains unclear. Germline V gene lookup returns CDR1 LGHNA and CDR2 YSLEER. This CDR3 is 15 amino acids long. V lost 0 bases, J lost 4 bases, and 10 bases lay in between. The CDR3 nucleotides read TGCGCCAGCAGCCAAGATGCGAGGGTCGGAAACACCATATATTTT. Amino acid sequence: CASSQDARVGNTIYF.

A few counts support this clone. This chain connects TRBV4-3 to TRBJ2-1, with TRBD2 matching 9 bases. The trim removed 0 bases at V and 9 bases at J, leaving 12 bases unmatched. The CDR3 runs 17 residues. CDR1 and CDR2 (germline): LGHNA, YSLEER. The chain's CDR3 is CASSQDDLRLAGFEQFF. CDR3 DNA: TGCGCCAGCAGCCAAGATGACCTCCGGCTAGCGGGGTTTGAGCAGTTCTTC.

J is TRBJ1-5 and V is TRBV2; no definite D call. The V gene's germline CDR1 is SNHLY and CDR2 FYNNEI. Trimming pared 6 bases from V and 0 bases from J, leaving 9 bases between. This CDR3 contains 14 residues. The CDR3 sequence is CASSPTTSNQPQHF. In nucleotides, the CDR3 is TGTGCCAGCAGCCCGACAACTAGCAATCAGCCCCAGCATTTT.

Comments on this clone: The junction shows a germline mismatch at one end, possibly a read error. The chain carries TRBV27 and TRBJ1-1; maybe TRBD1 (6 bases). Germline V gene sequence: CDR1 MNHEY, CDR2 SMNVEV (reference sequence). The CDR3 is made up of 13 amino acids. The CDR3 DNA is TGTGCCAGCAGTTTATCTCCACAGGGCCTAAATGTTTTT. Residues: CASSLSPQGLNVF.

This chain links TRBV7-2 with TRBJ1-1; 10 nucleotides agree with TRBD1. This CDR3 is built from 15 residues. Germline trimming cut 6 bases from V and 0 bases from J; bases unmatched to any gene: 4. Germline assignment: CDR1 SGHTA and CDR2 FQGNSA. CDR3 sequence (DNA): TGTGCCAGCAGTCGGACAGGGGGATTGAACACTGAAGCTTTCTTT. Translation gives CASSRTGGLNTEAFF. The full variable domain, rest sourced from reference TRBV7-2 and TRBJ1-1, is GAGVSQSPSNKVTEKGKDVELRCDPISGHTALYWYRQSLGQGLEFLIYFQGNSAPDKSGLPSDRFSAERTGGSVSTLTIQRTQQEDSAVYLCASSRTGGLNTEAFFGQGTRLTVV.

This clone was observed a few times. The chain couples TRBV4-1 to TRBJ2-7, with D unresolved. The V end was cut by 0 bases, the J end by 7 bases, with 13 bases between. The CDR3 runs 14 residues. Germline loops: CDR1 MGHRA, CDR2 YSYEKL. CDR3 region: CASSQDLLPGEQYF. The CDR3 nucleotides read TGCGCCAGCAGCCAAGATCTCCTGCCCGGGGAGCAGTACTTC.

The chain has TRBV7-2 and TRBJ2-4, with 7 bases fitting TRBD1. The CDR3 is 14 amino acids. V trimming: 5 bases; J trimming: 0 bases; junction bases outside the gene matches: 1. The germline V gene has CDR1 SGHTA and CDR2 FQGNSA. CDR3 sequence: CASSHRGAKNIQYF. CDR3 in DNA: TGTGCCAGCAGCCACAGGGGAGCCAAAAACATTCAGTACTTC.